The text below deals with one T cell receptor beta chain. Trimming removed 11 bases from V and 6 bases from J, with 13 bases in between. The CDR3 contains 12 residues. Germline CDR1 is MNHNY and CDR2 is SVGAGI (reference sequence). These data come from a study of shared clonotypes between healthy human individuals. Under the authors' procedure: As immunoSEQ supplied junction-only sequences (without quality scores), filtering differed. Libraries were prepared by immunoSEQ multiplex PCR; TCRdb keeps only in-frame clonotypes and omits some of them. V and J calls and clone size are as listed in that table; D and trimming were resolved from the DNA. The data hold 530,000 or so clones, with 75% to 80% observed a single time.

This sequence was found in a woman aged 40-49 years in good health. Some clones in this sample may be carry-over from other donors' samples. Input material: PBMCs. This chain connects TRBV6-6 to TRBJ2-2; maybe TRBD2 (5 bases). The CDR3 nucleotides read TGTGCCGAGGGAAGGGCCGCCGGGGAGCTGTTTTTT. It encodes CAEGRAAGELFF.